Below, 20 T cell receptor beta chains from the same sample are listed, as sequenced in a study of T-cell reconstitution after alpha-beta-depleted transplantation in children (dated by TCRdb to 2016 to 2017). The treatment or condition label, as the study defines it: allogeneic hematopoietic cell transplantation with graft depleted of TCRalphabeta T cells and CD19 B cells. Libraries came from PCR. Reads for this sample came from an Illumina HiSeq 2500. TCR libraries were prepared with molecular barcoding, using unique molecular identifiers to normalize TCRbeta repertoire quantification. The raw public reads went through TCRdb reprocessing: fastp at Q25, MiXCR clone calling, in-frame beta chains kept. CDR3 protein sequences are deduplicated, and each keeps its most common genes and DNA. This sample has hundreds of thousands of distinct CDR3 sequences in its table, and 10% to 15% of those were observed once. About 2.2% of the sample goes to the ten largest clones.

The sample was PBMCs, mostly from graft donor cells, taken 360 days after TCRalphabeta/CD19-depleted stem cell transplant. Receptors originate from a male patient aged 10-17 years who had a stem cell transplant for acute myeloid leukemia, so the T cells may come from the graft donor.

There are many counts of this clonotype. The genes are TRBV29-1 and TRBJ2-1; no reliable D call. The V gene's germline CDR1 is SQVTM and CDR2 ANQGSEA. The CDR3 extends over 14 amino acids. V lost 5 bases, J lost 7 bases, and 18 bases lay in between. The CDR3 sequence is CSVSQQQKLNEQFF. The CDR3 region has the DNA TGCAGCGTTTCGCAACAGCAAAAGCTTAATGAGCAGTTCTTC.

This clonotype showed up many times. The gene calls are TRBV28 and TRBJ1-2, with D possibly matching TRBD1 (6 bases). The germline V gene encodes CDR1 MDHEN and CDR2 SYDVKM. Trimming removed 1 base from V and 7 bases from J, with 19 bases in between. The CDR3 totals 16 residues. The CDR3 nucleotides read TGTGCCAGCAGTTTATTGGTGACAGGTCCCAACGGTGGCTACACCTTC. Its protein is CASSLLVTGPNGGYTF.

This clonotype was seen more than once but under ten times. The chain has TRBV28 and TRBJ2-7; possibly TRBD1 for D (5 bases). The CDR3 spans 14 residues. V was trimmed by 1 base and J by 6 bases, leaving 13 bases between them. Germline V gene data show CDR1 as MDHEN and CDR2 as SYDVKM. In nucleotides, the CDR3 is TGTGCCAGCAGTTTATTTGCAGGGTCCAGCGAGCAGTACTTC. Encoded protein: CASSLFAGSSEQYF.

The chain combines TRBV20-1 with TRBJ1-1; D ambiguous. The CDR3 consists of 12 residues. The germline V and J ends were trimmed by 3 bases and 0 bases, with 5 bases remaining between them. In germline, CDR1 is DFQATT, CDR2 SNEGSKA (reference sequence). CDR3 nucleotides: TGCAGTGCTAGTCTCCTGAACACTGAAGCTTTCTTT. Its translation is CSASLLNTEAFF.

V usage is TRBV7-2 and J usage is TRBJ2-5; D ambiguous. Germline V CDR1 and CDR2: SGHTA, FQGNSA. This CDR3 comprises 14 residues. With 3 bases removed from V and 2 bases from J, the gap between germline ends came to 10 bases. The CDR3 DNA is TGTGCCAGCAGCTTGGTTAGCCATCAAGAGACCCAGTACTTC. Encoded protein: CASSLVSHQETQYF.

In this sample, this clonotype turned up many times. The rearrangement links TRBV20-1 to TRBJ2-5; D remains unclear. The V end lost 5 bases, the J end lost 7 bases, and 14 bases lay between the germline ends. The CDR3 totals 12 residues. In germline, CDR1 is DFQATT, CDR2 SNEGSKA (reference sequence). CDR3 in DNA: TGCAGTGCTCCACCTCTGGAGAGGACCCAGTACTTC. Its protein product is CSAPPLERTQYF.

The CDR3 region has the DNA TGCAGTGCTAAGCTGGTAAATGAGCAGTTCTTC. Translated, it gives CSAKLVNEQFF. The rearrangement uses TRBV20-1 and TRBJ2-1; no firm D call. Trimming removed 4 bases from V and 7 bases from J, with 8 bases in between. The CDR3 covers 11 residues. Germline V gene sequence: CDR1 DFQATT, CDR2 SNEGSKA (reference sequence).

The J gene is TRBJ2-6, the V gene TRBV6-2 or TRBV6-3; D perhaps matches TRBD1 (5 bases). Deletions cut 2 bases from V and 4 bases from J, with 9 bases between. The V gene's germline CDR1 is MNHEY and CDR2 SVGEGT. The CDR3 extends over 15 amino acids. CDR3 in DNA: TGTGCCAGCAGTTACAGGGGCAAAGGGGCCAACGTCCTGACTTTC. It codes for CASSYRGKGANVLTF.

This sequence joins TRBV21-1 and TRBJ2-1; the table's D call TRBD1 went unverified against the DNA. TRBV21-1 is assigned pseudogene status. The CDR3 contains 15 residues. The CDR3 spells CARGSGGHSYNEQFF. The CDR3 DNA is TGTGCCCGTGGTTCGGGCGGACACTCCTACAATGAGCAGTTCTTC.

This clonotype was seen a few times. The chain links TRBV18 to TRBJ1-1; no clear D. V lost 6 bases to trimming and J lost 10 bases, with 12 bases between them. Looked up from germline, CDR1 is KGHSH and CDR2 is LQKENI. The CDR3 totals 11 residues. CDR3 sequence reads: CASSLSAAAFF. CDR3 nucleotides: TGTGCCAGCTCCCTCAGTGCGGCAGCTTTCTTT.

The sample holds many counts of this clonotype. CDR3 sequence reads: CASSPGGLDPYEQYF. The CDR3 nucleotides read TGTGCCAGCAGCCCTGGGGGACTGGACCCCTACGAGCAGTACTTC. The chain is built from TRBV7-8 and TRBJ2-7; a weak D match, TRBD2 (6 bases). The germline gives CDR1 SGHVS, CDR2 FQNEAQ. Between the trimmed V and J ends, which lost 5 bases and 2 bases, there was a span of 16 bases. This CDR3 contains 15 residues.

The chain couples TRBV6-2 or TRBV6-3 to TRBJ2-6; 12 positions agree with TRBD2. The CDR3 is 22 residues long. The germline gives CDR1 MNHEY, CDR2 SVGEGT. J was trimmed by 2 bases and V by 0 bases; bases with no gene match: 14. In nucleotides, the CDR3 is TGTGCCAGCAGTTACTCCCTCACTAGCGGGAGGCCCCGAACACCTGGGGCCAACGTCCTGACTTTC. As protein: CASSYSLTSGRPRTPGANVLTF.

This clonotype showed up just a few times. V usage is TRBV7-7 and J usage is TRBJ2-2; a weak D match, TRBD2 (5 bases). There are 15 residues in the CDR3. Per germline, CDR1 SSHAT and CDR2 FNYEAQ (reference sequence). CDR3 bases: TGTGCTAGCGCTAAAGATGGGGTGAACACCGGGGAGCTGTTTTTT. Its translation is CASAKDGVNTGELFF.

The sample holds many counts of this clonotype. The chain has TRBV20-1 and TRBJ1-2; maybe TRBD1 (5 bases). The V gene lost 1 base and the J gene lost 6 bases, with 15 bases spanning the gap. Germline CDR1 DFQATT, CDR2 SNEGSKA (reference sequence). The CDR3 has 14 residues. CDR3 loop: CSARVQVQGNGYTF. CDR3 bases: TGCAGTGCTAGAGTTCAAGTTCAGGGTAATGGCTACACCTTC.

Only a few counts were recorded for this clonotype. The chain combines TRBV9 with TRBJ2-1; TRBD2 matches 7 bases. This CDR3 spans 18 amino acids. The ends lost 4 bases at V and 0 bases at J; junction bases unmatched: 13. Germline V lookup: CDR1 SGDLS, CDR2 YYNGEE. The DNA of the CDR3 is TGTGCCAGCAGCAAAAGGGAGGGTAACAAGCCCTCCTACAATGAGCAGTTCTTC. Translation gives CASSKREGNKPSYNEQFF.

The chain is built from TRBV4-3 and TRBJ2-5; 10 nucleotides align to TRBD2. V lost 4 bases, J lost 4 bases, and 6 bases stayed unmatched. The CDR3 is 15 residues long. Germline values: CDR1 LGHNA, CDR2 YSLEER. The CDR3 protein is CASSRTSGEGETQYF. In DNA, the CDR3 is TGCGCCAGCAGCCGGACTAGCGGAGAGGGAGAGACCCAGTACTTC.

The chain has TRBV6-5 and TRBJ1-1; D remains ambiguous. The germline V gene has CDR1 MNHEY and CDR2 SVGAGI. The CDR3 loop spans 13 amino acids. Trimming took off 7 bases at V and 1 base at J, with 10 bases between the two ends. This chain's CDR3 is CASTLTWNTEAFF. The DNA for the CDR3 is TGTGCCAGCACCCTCACCTGGAACACTGAAGCTTTCTTT.

The chain joins TRBV3-1 to TRBJ1-2, with D maybe TRBD1 (5 bases). V was trimmed by 2 bases and J by 6 bases, leaving 13 bases between them. CDR1 and CDR2 (germline): LGHDT, YNNKEL (reference sequence). The CDR3 loop spans 14 amino acids. The CDR3 bases are TGTGCCAGCAGCCAACGGGGACGCAGACATGGCTACACCTTC. Translating it yields CASSQRGRRHGYTF.

This clonotype was seen a few times. The chain joins TRBV28 to TRBJ1-1, with no clear D. The CDR3 sequence is 13 residues long. The V gene lost 8 bases and the J gene lost 0 bases, with 10 bases spanning the gap. Germline CDR1 is MDHEN and CDR2 is SYDVKM. DNA of the CDR3: TGTGCCAGCCTCGAGGTCATGAACACTGAAGCTTTCTTT. As protein: CASLEVMNTEAFF.

This clonotype has a count of ten or more. The chain combines TRBV5-1 with TRBJ2-7; the match to TRBD2 covers 11 bases. Germline CDR1 SGHRS, CDR2 YFSETQ. J was trimmed by 7 bases and V by 4 bases; bases with no gene match: 10. The CDR3 contains 15 residues. CDR3 protein: CASSRGLAGSLEQYF. Here the CDR3 DNA reads TGCGCCAGCAGCCGAGGACTAGCGGGTTCCCTTGAGCAGTACTTC. The variable domain in full, with the rest retrieved from reference TRBV5-1 and TRBJ2-7, is KAGVTQTPRYLIKTRGQQVTLSCSPISGHRSVSWYQQTPGQGLQFLFEYFSETQRNKGNFPGRFSGRQFSNSRSEMNVSTLELGDSALYLCASSRGLAGSLEQYFGPGTRLTVT.